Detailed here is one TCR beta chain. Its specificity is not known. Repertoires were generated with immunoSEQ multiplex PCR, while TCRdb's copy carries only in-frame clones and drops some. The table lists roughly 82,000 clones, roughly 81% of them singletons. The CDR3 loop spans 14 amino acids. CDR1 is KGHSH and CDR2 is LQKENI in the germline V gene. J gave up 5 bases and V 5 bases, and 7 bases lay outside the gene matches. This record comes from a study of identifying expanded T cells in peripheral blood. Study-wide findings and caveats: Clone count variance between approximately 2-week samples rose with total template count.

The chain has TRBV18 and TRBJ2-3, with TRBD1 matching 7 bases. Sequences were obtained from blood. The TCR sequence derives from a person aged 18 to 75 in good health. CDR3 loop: CASSTTGSGDTQYF. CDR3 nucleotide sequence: TGTGCCAGCTCAACGACAGGGTCCGGAGATACGCAGTATTTT.